This TCR beta chain originates from a study of T cell responses to AZD1222 COVID-19 vaccine. The CDR3 totals 16 residues. The V and J ends lost 5 bases and 4 bases, in that order; junction bases with no gene match: 5. Germline assignment: CDR1 PRHDT and CDR2 FYEKMQ (reference sequence). The study's findings and limits: Spike-specific TCR breadth and depth went up after people got two AZD1222 doses. The donor group comprised mostly white British people and more females; the analysis possibly underestimated clonal diversity.

Analysis merged second doses at about 4 or about 12 weeks. With respect to this clone: Its antigen remains unknown.

Generated by immunoSEQ multiplex PCR, the TCRdb table keeps only in-frame clones and is missing some. The table includes about 83,000 clones, around 93% detected once. The sample was peripheral blood, taken 28 days after the second AZD1222 dose. V and J are TRBV13 and TRBJ2-2; 12 bases fit TRBD2. This TCR was recovered from an adult who received the AZD1222 COVID-19 vaccine. The CDR3 region has the DNA TGTGCCAGCAGCGCCGGACTAGCGGGGACCACCGGGGAGCTGTTTTTT. Its translation is CASSAGLAGTTGELFF.